This record looks at one T cell receptor (beta chain) sequence and its context. A multiplex PCR was run with 60 Vbeta primers and 13 Jbeta primers. Clones were sequenced by immunoSEQ multiplex PCR, and TCRdb holds only the in-frame ones, with some missing. In the table there are about 150,000 clones, around 80% of which are singletons. The sample comes from a study of cytomegalovirus exposure and HLA in healthy donors. Germline V gene sequence: CDR1 ENHRY, CDR2 SYGVKD. The CDR3 runs 13 residues. Between the trimmed V and J ends, which lost 5 bases and 2 bases, there was a span of 10 bases. Input material: PBMCs. This TCR derives from a man aged 18 to 29 in good health and CMV-seronegative. This chain connects TRBV10-3 to TRBJ2-7; a possible D gene is TRBD1 (6 bases). The CDR3 reads CAISSRDTYEQYF. The CDR3 DNA is TGTGCCATCAGTAGCCGGGACACCTACGAGCAGTACTTC.